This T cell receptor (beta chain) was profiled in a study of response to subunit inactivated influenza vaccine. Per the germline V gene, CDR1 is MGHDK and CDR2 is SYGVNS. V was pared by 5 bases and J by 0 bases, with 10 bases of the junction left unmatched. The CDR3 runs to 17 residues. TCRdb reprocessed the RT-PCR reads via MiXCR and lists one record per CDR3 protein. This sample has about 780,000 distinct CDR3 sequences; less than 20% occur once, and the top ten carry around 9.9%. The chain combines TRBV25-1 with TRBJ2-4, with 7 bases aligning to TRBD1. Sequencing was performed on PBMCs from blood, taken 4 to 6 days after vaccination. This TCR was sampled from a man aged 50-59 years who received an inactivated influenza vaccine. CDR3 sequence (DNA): TGTGCCAGCAGTCCTCGTACAGGGGCAATAGCCAAAAACATTCAGTACTTC. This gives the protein CASSPRTGAIAKNIQYF.